This is a list of T cell receptor beta chains from one sample in a study of beta chain features in type 1 diabetes. Measured with immunoSEQ multiplex PCR; TCRdb has only the in-frame clones, and not every one. The sample contains approximately 150,000 clones, 10% of which appear only once. The sequencing sample was made of naive CD4+ T cells from blood. These receptors were obtained from a man aged 18-30 years in good health. Each CDR3 is given with its conserved first and last residue. Fields, in order: J gene, D gene, clone size, V gene, CDR3 length, CDR3 DNA, CDR3 protein. A D gene is named only where the DNA matches it firmly. Clone sizes are given selectively: once, few, many, or a class where the clone is expanded.

TRBJ2-3 | - | - | TRBV4-3 | 17 | TGCGCCAGCAGCCAAGATGGGGGGGCCCCTAGCACAGATACGCAGTATTTT | CASSQDGGAPSTDTQYF
TRBJ2-7 | TRBD1 | - | TRBV15 | 14 | TGTGCCACCAGCAGGGACAGGGGAGGGTACGAGCAGTACTTC | CATSRDRGGYEQYF
TRBJ2-7 | - | few | TRBV6-1 | 12 | TGTGCCAGCAGAACACAGGGTTACGAGCAGTACTTC | CASRTQGYEQYF
TRBJ2-7 | TRBD1 | - | TRBV27 | 14 | TGTGCCAGCAGTTTGGGACAGATGGGGAACGAGCAGTACTTC | CASSLGQMGNEQYF
TRBJ1-2 | - | - | TRBV29-1 | 13 | TGCAGCACCTCGCCAGGGACTAACTATGGCTACACCTTC | CSTSPGTNYGYTF
TRBJ1-4 | - | - | TRBV15 | 16 | TGTGCCACCAGCAGAGGGGGCAGGGGAACTAATGAAAAACTGTTTTTT | CATSRGGRGTNEKLFF
TRBJ2-5 | TRBD2 | - | TRBV30 | 14 | TGTGCCTGGACTAGCGGGGGTACCCAAGAGACCCAGTACTTC | CAWTSGGTQETQYF
TRBJ2-5 | - | few | TRBV18 | 14 | TGTGCCAGCTCTCCCGACACATTCCAAGAGACCCAGTACTTC | CASSPDTFQETQYF
TRBJ1-2 | TRBD1 | - | TRBV19 | 17 | TGTGCCAGTAGTACTCGGACAGGGTTGTTCAAGGACTATGGCTACACCTTC | CASSTRTGLFKDYGYTF
TRBJ1-5 | - | - | TRBV7-9 | 13 | TGTGCCAACCCGCCCAGGGGTTCGGAGCCCCAGCATTTT | CANPPRGSEPQHF
TRBJ2-3 | TRBD1 | few | TRBV2 | 15 | TGTGCCAGCGGCGGACAGGGATATAGCACAGATACGCAGTATTTT | CASGGQGYSTDTQYF
TRBJ2-7 | - | many | TRBV4-3 | 14 | TGCGCCAGCAGCCCCGTCCTGGGGGCGGGCGAGCAGTACTTC | CASSPVLGAGEQYF
TRBJ2-1 | TRBD1 | - | TRBV30 | 15 | TGTGCCTGGGGTGTTTACAGGGGCCGGGCCAATGAGCAGTTCTTC | CAWGVYRGRANEQFF
TRBJ2-1 | TRBD1 | - | TRBV19 | 15 | TGTGCCAGTAAGGCCAGGGGGAGCTCCTACAATGAGCAGTTCTTC | CASKARGSSYNEQFF
TRBJ2-2 | TRBD1 | few | TRBV5-8 | 14 | TGTGCCAGCAGATCGGACAGGGCAACCGGGGAGCTGTTTTTT | CASRSDRATGELFF
TRBJ2-1 | TRBD2 | few | TRBV6-5 | 15 | TGTGCCAGCAGGTCCGGGGGGGCCTCCTACAATGAGCAGTTCTTC | CASRSGGASYNEQFF
TRBJ1-3 | - | - | TRBV4-2 | 16 | TGTGCCAGCAGCCAAGAAGACTCCGGGGCTGGAAACACCATATATTTT | CASSQEDSGAGNTIYF
TRBJ2-4 | TRBD1 | many | TRBV7-9 | 16 | TGTGCCAGCAGCTCACGGGGACAGGGCGTAGATGACATTCAGTACTTC | CASSSRGQGVDDIQYF
TRBJ2-1 | - | many | TRBV5-1 | 13 | TGCGCCAGCAGCGTGGCTAGTGACAATGAGCAGTTCTTC | CASSVASDNEQFF
TRBJ2-7 | TRBD2 | few | TRBV6-1 | 15 | TGTGCCAGCACCGAAACTAGCGGGGGTTCCTACGAGCAGTACTTC | CASTETSGGSYEQYF
TRBJ2-5 | TRBD2 | few | TRBV30 | 15 | TGTGCCTGGAACCTAGCGGGGGGGACGGGTGAGACCCAGTACTTC | CAWNLAGGTGETQYF
TRBJ2-2 | TRBD2 | few | TRBV25-1 | 16 | TGTGCCAGCAGTGAATGGACTAGCGGAAACACCGGGGAGCTGTTTTTT | CASSEWTSGNTGELFF
TRBJ2-3 | - | few | TRBV2 | 14 | TGTGCCAGCAGTGACCTTCGGAGCACAGATACGCAGTATTTT | CASSDLRSTDTQYF
TRBJ2-4 | TRBD2 | many | TRBV4-3 | 16 | TGCGCCAGCAGCCTCCGACTAGCGGGGGGAGGGGACATTCAGTACTTC | CASSLRLAGGGDIQYF
TRBJ2-7 | - | - | TRBV7-6 | 13 | TGTGCCAGCAGCTTTGGCAGCTCCTACGAGCAGTACTTC | CASSFGSSYEQYF
TRBJ2-2 | TRBD1 | few | TRBV11-2 | 16 | TGTGCCAGCAGCACGGCTGGGACAGGTAACACCGGGGAGCTGTTTTTT | CASSTAGTGNTGELFF
TRBJ2-1 | - | - | TRBV5-8 | 11 | TGTGCCAGCAGCCCCCGGAATGAGCAGTTCTTC | CASSPRNEQFF
TRBJ2-1 | - | - | TRBV5-1 | 12 | TGCGCCAGCAGCCAAGACACCAATGAGCAGTTCTTC | CASSQDTNEQFF
TRBJ2-2 | - | - | TRBV20-1 | 11 | TGCAGTGCTACGGGAACCGGGGAGCTGTTTTTT | CSATGTGELFF